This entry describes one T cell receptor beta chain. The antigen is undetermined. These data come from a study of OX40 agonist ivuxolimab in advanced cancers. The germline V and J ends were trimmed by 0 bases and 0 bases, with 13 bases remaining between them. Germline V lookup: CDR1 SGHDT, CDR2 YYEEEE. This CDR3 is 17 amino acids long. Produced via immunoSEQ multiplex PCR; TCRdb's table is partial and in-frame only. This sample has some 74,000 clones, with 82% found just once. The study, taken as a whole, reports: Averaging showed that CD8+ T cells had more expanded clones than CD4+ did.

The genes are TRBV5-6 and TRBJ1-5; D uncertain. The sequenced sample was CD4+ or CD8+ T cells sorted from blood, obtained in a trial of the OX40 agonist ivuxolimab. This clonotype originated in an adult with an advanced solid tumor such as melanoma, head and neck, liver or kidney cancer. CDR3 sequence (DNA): TGTGCCAGCAGCTTGGCCGGCGACCGATATAGCAATCAGCCCCAGCATTTT. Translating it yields CASSLAGDRYSNQPQHF.